This TCR beta chain was sequenced in a study of beta chain features in type 1 diabetes. In the study overall: On cell yields, gender and age, patients and healthy donors were similar.

Markers CD45RO/CCR7/CD25/CD127/CD95/CD27 served to sort CD4+ naive, central memory, regulatory and stem cell-like memory cells. In the case of this clone: Its antigen is unidentified.

Trimming pared 6 bases from V and 4 bases from J, leaving 12 bases between. The CDR3 extends over 13 amino acids. The germline V gene has CDR1 SNHLY and CDR2 FYNNEI. cDNA synthesis used the whole RNA isolate, giving expressed TCRB sequences. TCRdb's copy holds only in-frame clones and misses some; the assay was immunoSEQ multiplex PCR. The sample holds tens of thousands of clones, almost 50% seen once. Study conclusions and caveats: For Type 1 diabetes patients, all four CD4+ subsets carried TCRB CDR3s that were moderately but significantly shorter. Researchers could not determine here whether HLA type influences TCRB rearrangement. Shorter templates might be favored by PCR, equally in patients and controls.

The chain carries TRBV2 and TRBJ2-5; the D gene is possibly TRBD2 (6 bases). The sample consisted of central memory CD4+ T cells from blood. The receptor was derived from a man aged 30 to 45 with type 1 diabetes. CDR3 in amino acids: CASRRLVGETQYF. Written as DNA, the CDR3 is TGTGCCAGCAGGAGACTAGTTGGAGAGACCCAGTACTTC.